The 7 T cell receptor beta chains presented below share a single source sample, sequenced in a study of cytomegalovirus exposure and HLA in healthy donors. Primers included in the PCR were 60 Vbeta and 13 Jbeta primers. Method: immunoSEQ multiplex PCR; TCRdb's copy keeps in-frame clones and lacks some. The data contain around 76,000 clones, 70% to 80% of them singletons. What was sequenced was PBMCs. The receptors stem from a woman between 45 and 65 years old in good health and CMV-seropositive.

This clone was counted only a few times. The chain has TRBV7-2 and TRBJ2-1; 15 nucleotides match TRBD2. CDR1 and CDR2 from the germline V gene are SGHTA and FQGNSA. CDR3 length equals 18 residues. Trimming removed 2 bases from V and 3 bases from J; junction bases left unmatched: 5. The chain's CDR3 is CASSLIRTSGRVYNEQFF. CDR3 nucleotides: TGTGCCAGCAGCTTAATCCGGACTAGCGGGAGGGTCTACAATGAGCAGTTCTTC. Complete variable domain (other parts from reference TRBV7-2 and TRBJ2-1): GAGVSQSPSNKVTEKGKDVELRCDPISGHTALYWYRQSLGQGLEFLIYFQGNSAPDKSGLPSDRFSAERTGGSVSTLTIQRTQQEDSAVYLCASSLIRTSGRVYNEQFFGPGTRLTVL.

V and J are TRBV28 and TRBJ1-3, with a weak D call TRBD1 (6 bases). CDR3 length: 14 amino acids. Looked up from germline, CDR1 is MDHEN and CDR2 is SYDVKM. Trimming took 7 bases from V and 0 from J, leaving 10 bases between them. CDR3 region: CASNLDSSGNTIYF. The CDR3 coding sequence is TGTGCCAGCAATCTGGACAGCTCTGGAAACACCATATATTTT.

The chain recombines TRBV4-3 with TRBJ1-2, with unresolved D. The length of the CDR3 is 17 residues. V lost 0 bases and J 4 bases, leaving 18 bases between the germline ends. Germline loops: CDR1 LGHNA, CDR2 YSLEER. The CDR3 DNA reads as TGCGCCAGCAGCCAAGATCAGAGGGTCTTCGGAGGCTATGGCTACACCTTC. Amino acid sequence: CASSQDQRVFGGYGYTF.

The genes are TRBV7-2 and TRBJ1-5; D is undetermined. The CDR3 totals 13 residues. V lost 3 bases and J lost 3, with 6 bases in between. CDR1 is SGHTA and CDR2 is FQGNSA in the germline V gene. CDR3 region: CASSFSPNQPQHF. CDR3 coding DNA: TGTGCCAGCAGCTTCTCCCCCAATCAGCCCCAGCATTTT.

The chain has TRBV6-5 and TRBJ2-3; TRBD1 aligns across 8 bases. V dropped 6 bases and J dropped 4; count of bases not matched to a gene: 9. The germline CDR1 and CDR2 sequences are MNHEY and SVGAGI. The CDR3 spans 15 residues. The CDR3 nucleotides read TGTGCCAGCAGACCCCGGGACAGGACGGCAGATACGCAGTATTTT. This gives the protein CASRPRDRTADTQYF.

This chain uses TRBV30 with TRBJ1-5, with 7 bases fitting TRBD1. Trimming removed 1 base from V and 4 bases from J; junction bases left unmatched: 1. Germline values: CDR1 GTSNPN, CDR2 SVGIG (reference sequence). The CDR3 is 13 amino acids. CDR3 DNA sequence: TGTGCCTGGAGTGGGGACAGAAATCAGCCCCAGCATTTT. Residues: CAWSGDRNQPQHF.

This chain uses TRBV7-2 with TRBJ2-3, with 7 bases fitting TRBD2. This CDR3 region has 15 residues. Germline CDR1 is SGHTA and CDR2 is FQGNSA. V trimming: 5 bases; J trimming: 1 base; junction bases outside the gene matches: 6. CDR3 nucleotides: TGTGCCAGCAGCACTCAGGGAGGGGGCACAGATACGCAGTATTTT. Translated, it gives CASSTQGGGTDTQYF.